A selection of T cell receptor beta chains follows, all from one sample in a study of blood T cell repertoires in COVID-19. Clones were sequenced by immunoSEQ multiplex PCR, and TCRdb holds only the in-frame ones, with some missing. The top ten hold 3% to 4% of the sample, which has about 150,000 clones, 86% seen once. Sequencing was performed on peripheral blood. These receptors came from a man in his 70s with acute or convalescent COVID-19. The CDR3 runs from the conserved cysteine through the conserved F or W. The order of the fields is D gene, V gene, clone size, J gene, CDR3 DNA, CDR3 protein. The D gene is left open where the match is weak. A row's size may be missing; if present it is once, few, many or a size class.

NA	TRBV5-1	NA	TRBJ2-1	TGCGCCAGCAGCTTCGAGGGACTCTACAATGAGCAGTTCTTC	CASSFEGLYNEQFF
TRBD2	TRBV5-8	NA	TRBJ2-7	TGTGCCAGCTCGGGACTAGCGGGAGACGAGCAGTACTTC	CASSGLAGDEQYF
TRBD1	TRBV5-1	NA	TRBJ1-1	TGCGCCAGCAGCTTGGGGGACAGGGGGACTGAAGCTTTCTTT	CASSLGDRGTEAFF
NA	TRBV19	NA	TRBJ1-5	TGTGCCAGTAGTATAGAGGAGGTCGCTCAGCCCCAGCATTTT	CASSIEEVAQPQHF
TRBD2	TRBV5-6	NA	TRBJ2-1	TGTGCCAGCAGTCACCAGCTAACTAGCGGGAGCTCCTACAATGAGCAGTTCTTC	CASSHQLTSGSSYNEQFF
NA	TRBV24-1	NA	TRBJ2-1	TGTGCCACCAGTGATCCCGGGGAGCGGGAGCAGTTCTTC	CATSDPGEREQFF
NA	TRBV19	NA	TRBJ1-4	TGTGCCAGTCAACCTACAGGTTCGGAAAAACTGTTTTTT	CASQPTGSEKLFF
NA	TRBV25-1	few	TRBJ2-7	TGTGCCAGCAGTGAATCCGACAGTATCGGTCTCTACGAGCAGTACTTC	CASSESDSIGLYEQYF
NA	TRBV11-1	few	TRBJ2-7	TGTGCCAGCAGCTTCAACAGAGCCTACGAGCAGTACTTC	CASSFNRAYEQYF
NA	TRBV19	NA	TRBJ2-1	TGTGCCAGTAGTGTCTCCTACGGCAATGAGCAGTTCTTC	CASSVSYGNEQFF
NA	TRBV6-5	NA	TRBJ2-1	TGTGCCAGCAGTTACTCGAACGGCGGAGCCTACAATGAGCAGTTCTTC	CASSYSNGGAYNEQFF
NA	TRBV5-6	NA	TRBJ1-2	TGTGCCAGCAGCTTGTGGGGGGTGCAACATGGCTACACCTTC	CASSLWGVQHGYTF
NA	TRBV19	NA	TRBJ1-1	TGTGCCAGTAGTATTGGGACACGGGGTGAAGCTTTCTTT	CASSIGTRGEAFF
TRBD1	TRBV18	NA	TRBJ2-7	TGTGCCAGCTCACCCGGGACAGGCCAAACCTACGAGCAGTACTTC	CASSPGTGQTYEQYF
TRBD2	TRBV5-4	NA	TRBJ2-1	TGTGCCAGCAGCTTTCCATCTAGCGGTTACAATGAGCAGTTCTTC	CASSFPSSGYNEQFF
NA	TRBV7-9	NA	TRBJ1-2	TGTGCCAGCAGCTTGCAACAGGGAAGTCACACCTTC	CASSLQQGSHTF
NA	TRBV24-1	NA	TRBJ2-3	TGTGCCACCAGCCGTGGCAGTTCTAGCACAGATACGCAGTATTTT	CATSRGSSSTDTQYF
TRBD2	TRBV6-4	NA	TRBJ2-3	TGTGCCAGCAGTGATAGAGCGGGAGCGGAAGATACGCAGTATTTT	CASSDRAGAEDTQYF
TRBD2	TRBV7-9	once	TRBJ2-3	TGTGCCAGCAGCCTACTAGCGGACCCTAGCACAGATACGCAGTATTTT	CASSLLADPSTDTQYF
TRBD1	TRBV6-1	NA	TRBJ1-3	TGTGCCAGCAGTGAAGCGGGACAGGGGAACACCATATATTTT	CASSEAGQGNTIYF
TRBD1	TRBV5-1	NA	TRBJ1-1	TGCGCCAGCGGCGGGGACAGGAAGAACACTGAAGCTTTCTTT	CASGGDRKNTEAFF
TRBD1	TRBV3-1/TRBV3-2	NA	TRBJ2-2	TGTGCCAGCAGCACCCGGACAGGGGGCGGGGAGCTGTTTTTT	CASSTRTGGGELFF
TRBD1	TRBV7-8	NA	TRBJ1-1	TGTGCCAGCAGCTTAAATCAGGGGGCGAACACTGAAGCTTTCTTT	CASSLNQGANTEAFF
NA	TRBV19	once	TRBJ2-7	TGTGCCAGTAGTACGACCGGCGGGGACTACGAGCAGTACTTC	CASSTTGGDYEQYF
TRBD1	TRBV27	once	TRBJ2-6	TGTGCCAGCAGTAGGCGACAGGGCCAAAACTTGGACTCTGGGGCCAACGTCCTGACTTTC	CASSRRQGQNLDSGANVLTF
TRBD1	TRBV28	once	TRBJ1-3	TGTGCCAGCAGTCTCCCGGGACAGGCTCGCCCTGGAAACACCATATATTTT	CASSLPGQARPGNTIYF
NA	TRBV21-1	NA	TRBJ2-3	TGTGCCAGCAGCAAGACGGGACTAGCGAATTTCACAGATACGCAGTATTTT	CASSKTGLANFTDTQYF
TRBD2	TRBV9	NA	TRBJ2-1	TGTGCCAGCAGCGTCGGACTAGCGGCTGGGGATGAGCAGTTCTTC	CASSVGLAAGDEQFF
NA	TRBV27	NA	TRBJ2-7	TGTGCCAGCAGTTTGGCGGCAGTTGACTACGAGCAGTACTTC	CASSLAAVDYEQYF
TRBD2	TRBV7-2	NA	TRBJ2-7	TGTGCCAGCAGCCTTCGACTAGCGGGAGCAGGGGAGCAGTACTTC	CASSLRLAGAGEQYF
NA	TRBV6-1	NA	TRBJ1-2	TGTGCCAGCAGTGACCGCCTCCGGGGGAAGGAGGGCTACACCTTC	CASSDRLRGKEGYTF
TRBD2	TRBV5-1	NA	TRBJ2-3	TGCGCCAGCAGCTTGACTAGCGGGGGACTCACAGATACGCAGTATTTT	CASSLTSGGLTDTQYF
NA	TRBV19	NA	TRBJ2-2	TGTGCCAGTAGAGGGGTTAGCGGCTACACCGGGGAGCTGTTTTTT	CASRGVSGYTGELFF
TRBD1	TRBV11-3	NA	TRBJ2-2	TGTGCCAGCAGCTTAGGGACAGGGGTGGCCGGGGAGCTGTTTTTT	CASSLGTGVAGELFF
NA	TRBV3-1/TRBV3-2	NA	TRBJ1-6	TGTGCCAGCAGCCAACGCCAGGATAATTCACCCCTCCACTTT	CASSQRQDNSPLHF
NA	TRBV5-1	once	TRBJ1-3	TGCGCCAGCAGCTTTTCGTTCTCTGGAAACACCATATATTTT	CASSFSFSGNTIYF
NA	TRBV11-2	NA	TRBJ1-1	TGTGCCAGCAGCTTAAACTGGGGCAGGGGCACTGAAGCTTTCTTT	CASSLNWGRGTEAFF
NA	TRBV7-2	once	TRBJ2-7	TGTGCCAGCAGCTCCCCTATCCCAATCTACGAGCAGTACTTC	CASSSPIPIYEQYF
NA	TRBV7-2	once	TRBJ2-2	TGTGCCAGCAGCTTAAGCTCTCTGACCGGGGAGCTGTTTTTT	CASSLSSLTGELFF
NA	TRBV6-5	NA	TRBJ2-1	TGTGCCAGCAGTTACTCGGGGACACTCCCCTACAATGAGCAGTTCTTC	CASSYSGTLPYNEQFF
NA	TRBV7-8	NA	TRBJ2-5	TGTGCCAGCAGGCTTCAGCGGGCGGGGCAAGAGACCCAGTACTTC	CASRLQRAGQETQYF